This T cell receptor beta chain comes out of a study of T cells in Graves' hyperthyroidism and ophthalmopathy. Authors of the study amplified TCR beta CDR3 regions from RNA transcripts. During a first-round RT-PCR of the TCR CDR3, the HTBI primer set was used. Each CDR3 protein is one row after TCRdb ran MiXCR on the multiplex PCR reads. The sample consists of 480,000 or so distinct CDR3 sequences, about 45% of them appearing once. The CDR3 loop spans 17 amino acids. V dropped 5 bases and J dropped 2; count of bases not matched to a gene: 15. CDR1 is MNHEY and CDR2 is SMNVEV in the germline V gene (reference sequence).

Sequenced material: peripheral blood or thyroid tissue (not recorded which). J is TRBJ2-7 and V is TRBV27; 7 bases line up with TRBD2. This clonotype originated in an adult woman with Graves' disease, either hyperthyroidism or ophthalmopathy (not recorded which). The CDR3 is CASSPRLAGDPAYEQYF. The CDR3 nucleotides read TGTGCCAGCAGTCCGCGACTAGCCGGGGACCCAGCCTACGAGCAGTACTTC.